The rows below give T cell receptor beta chains drawn from one sample of a study of T cell responses to AZD1222 COVID-19 vaccine. The data were produced by immunoSEQ multiplex PCR, yet TCRdb's version contains in-frame clones alone and is incomplete. The data hold 20,000 or so clones, with roughly 79% observed a single time. Sequenced here: peripheral blood, sampled 28 days after the second AZD1222 dose. These receptors were collected from an adult who received the AZD1222 COVID-19 vaccine. The CDR3 runs from the conserved cysteine through the conserved F or W. Each record gives: CDR3 DNA, CDR3 protein, clone size, V gene, D gene, J gene. D genes are given only for firm matches. The size field is filled for only some rows; it gives once, few, many or a size class.

TGTGCCTGGACCCTAGCGGGGGGATCCTACGAGCAGTACTTC	CAWTLAGGSYEQYF	few	TRBV30	TRBD2	TRBJ2-7
TGCGCCAGCAGCTTGGAGCCAATAGGGGGCCCCTACGAGCAGTACTTC	CASSLEPIGGPYEQYF	NA	TRBV5-1	TRBD1	TRBJ2-7
TGTGCCAGCTCAAAAACAGGGGGTCGTGCGAACACTGAAGCTTTCTTT	CASSKTGGRANTEAFF	once	TRBV27	TRBD1	TRBJ1-1
TGCGCCAGCAGCCAAGAGGACAGGGGGTTTACCGGGGAGCTGTTTTTT	CASSQEDRGFTGELFF	few	TRBV4-3	TRBD1	TRBJ2-2
TGCGCCAGCAGCCCTTCATCCCCAAGGGGGCCCACAGAGACCCAGTACTTC	CASSPSSPRGPTETQYF	NA	TRBV5-1	TRBD1	TRBJ2-5
TGTGCCAGCAGCTCTCGGCCGGAGGGCTACACCTTC	CASSSRPEGYTF	NA	TRBV7-9	NA	TRBJ1-2
TGTGCCAGCAGCCAAGACGGTCTAGCGGGAGTCGGCGAGCAGTACTTC	CASSQDGLAGVGEQYF	NA	TRBV4-2	TRBD2	TRBJ2-7
TGTGCCAGCTCACCGCCAGGACAGGGGAACAAAAACATTCAGTACTTC	CASSPPGQGNKNIQYF	once	TRBV18	TRBD1	TRBJ2-4
TGTGCCAGCAGCCGGACAGGGGCTGGAAACACCATATATTTT	CASSRTGAGNTIYF	NA	TRBV7-2	TRBD1	TRBJ1-3
TGTGCCAGCTCTCCCGAGTCGGGGGGTGGCTACACCTTC	CASSPESGGGYTF	NA	TRBV18	NA	TRBJ1-2
TGTGCCAGCAGGTACACAGCTGGAAACACCATATATTTT	CASRYTAGNTIYF	NA	TRBV12-3/TRBV12-4	NA	TRBJ1-3
TGTGCCAGTAGTATAAGGGACACTGAAGCTTTCTTT	CASSIRDTEAFF	NA	TRBV19	NA	TRBJ1-1
TGTGCCAGCAGGGGTACAGGGGAATCCTTAGCCAAAAACATTCAGTACTTC	CASRGTGESLAKNIQYF	NA	TRBV5-6	TRBD1	TRBJ2-4
TGCAGCGTGCAGGTTATGAACACTGAAGCTTTCTTT	CSVQVMNTEAFF	once	TRBV29-1	NA	TRBJ1-1
TGCAGTGCTAGTCGCCTGGGGGGACTAGCGGGAGCCCACGAGCAGTACTTC	CSASRLGGLAGAHEQYF	NA	TRBV20-1	TRBD2	TRBJ2-7
TGTGCCAGCAGCCAAGTGAGAAGCGGGGGGGCCCTCTATGAGCAGTTCTTC	CASSQVRSGGALYEQFF	NA	TRBV3-1/TRBV3-2	TRBD2	TRBJ2-1
TGCGCCAGCAGCGTCGGGACAGAAATCTACGAGCAGTACTTC	CASSVGTEIYEQYF	NA	TRBV5-1	TRBD1	TRBJ2-7
TGCGCCAGCACGGGCCTTAGCAACTACGAGCAGTACTTC	CASTGLSNYEQYF	NA	TRBV10-2	NA	TRBJ2-7
TGTGCCAGCACCCTTTTGCGGGGAGGGAACACTGAAGCTTTCTTT	CASTLLRGGNTEAFF	NA	TRBV2	NA	TRBJ1-1
TGTGCCAGCAGCTTATGGCTAGCGGGAGGGCCTGGGGAGCAGTTCTTC	CASSLWLAGGPGEQFF	once	TRBV7-9	TRBD2	TRBJ2-1
TGTGCCACCAGCAGCTCAGGCGGAACTCGATTTCCCCAGCATTTT	CATSSSGGTRFPQHF	NA	TRBV15	NA	TRBJ1-5
TGTGCCAGCAGCCGTGGTATTGGAGGGACAGGGCACGGCTACACCTTC	CASSRGIGGTGHGYTF	NA	TRBV3-1/TRBV3-2	TRBD1	TRBJ1-2
TGTGCCAGCAGCTTAGAACACAGCACAGATACGCAGTATTTT	CASSLEHSTDTQYF	medium-sized	TRBV7-2	NA	TRBJ2-3
TGTGCCAGCTCACCACCAACGGGGGCGGCCAACTATGGCTACACCTTC	CASSPPTGAANYGYTF	once	TRBV18	NA	TRBJ1-2
TGTGCCAGCTCGCCAGCCAGGGACACTTATGGCTACACCTTC	CASSPARDTYGYTF	NA	TRBV18	NA	TRBJ1-2
TGCGCCAGCAGCCAAGCCGGGACAGGGGTCTCCTACGAGCAGTACTTC	CASSQAGTGVSYEQYF	NA	TRBV4-1	TRBD1	TRBJ2-7
TGTGCCAGCAGCGTAGCCCTCAACACTGAAGCTTTCTTT	CASSVALNTEAFF	NA	TRBV9	NA	TRBJ1-1
TGTGCCAGCAGTGATGTCGCCCTTCCCTGGGACAGTTGGAACACTGAAGCTTTCTTT	CASSDVALPWDSWNTEAFF	NA	TRBV2	TRBD1	TRBJ1-1
TGTGCTAGTGGTTTGGGGCAGGGAACGAATGAGCAGTTCTTC	CASGLGQGTNEQFF	NA	TRBV12-5	NA	TRBJ2-1
TGTGCCAGCAGTGAAGTCATGAACACTGAAGCTTTCTTT	CASSEVMNTEAFF	NA	TRBV2	NA	TRBJ1-1
TGCGCCAGCAGCCAAGATCGGGGGAGCGGAGAGACCCAGTACTTC	CASSQDRGSGETQYF	few	TRBV4-3	NA	TRBJ2-5
TGCAGTGCTAGTCAACATCACGTAAACTATGGCTACACCTTC	CSASQHHVNYGYTF	NA	TRBV20-1	NA	TRBJ1-2